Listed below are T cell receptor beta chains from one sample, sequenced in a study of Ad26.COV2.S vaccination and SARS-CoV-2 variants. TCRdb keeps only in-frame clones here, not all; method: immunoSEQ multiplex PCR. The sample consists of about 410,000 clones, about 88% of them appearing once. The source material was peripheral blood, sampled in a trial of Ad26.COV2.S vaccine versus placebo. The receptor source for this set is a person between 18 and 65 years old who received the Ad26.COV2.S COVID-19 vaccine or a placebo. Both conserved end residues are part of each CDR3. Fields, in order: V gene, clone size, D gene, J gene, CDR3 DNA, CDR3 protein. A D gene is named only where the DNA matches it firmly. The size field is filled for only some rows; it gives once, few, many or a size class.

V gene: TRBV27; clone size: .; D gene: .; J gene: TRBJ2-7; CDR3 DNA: TGTGCCGAAGGAAGAGGACAAGGGTACGAGCAGTACTTC; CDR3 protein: CAEGRGQGYEQYF
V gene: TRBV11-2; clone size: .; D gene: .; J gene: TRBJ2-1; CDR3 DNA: TGTGCCAGCAGCATCAGGGTGGGGAATGAGCAGTTCTTC; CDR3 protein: CASSIRVGNEQFF
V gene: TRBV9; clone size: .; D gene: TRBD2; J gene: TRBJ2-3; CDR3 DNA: TGTGCCAGCAGTATAGCCCCTCCCGGCGGGAGGTACCGCACAGATACGCAGTATTTT; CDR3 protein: CASSIAPPGGRYRTDTQYF
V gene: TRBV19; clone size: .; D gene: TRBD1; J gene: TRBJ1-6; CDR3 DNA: TGTGCCAGTAGTTCCGGGACAGGATTGGCCTCCTATAATTCACCCCTCCACTTT; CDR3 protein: CASSSGTGLASYNSPLHF
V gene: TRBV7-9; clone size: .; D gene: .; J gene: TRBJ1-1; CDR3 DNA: TGTGCCAGCAGTTCCCAGGGAGGTACTGAAGCTTTCTTT; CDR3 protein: CASSSQGGTEAFF
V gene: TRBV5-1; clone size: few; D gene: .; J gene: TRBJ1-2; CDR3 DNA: TGCGCCAGCAGCCCGGGAGATGGGGGGAACTATGGCTACACCTTC; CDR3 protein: CASSPGDGGNYGYTF
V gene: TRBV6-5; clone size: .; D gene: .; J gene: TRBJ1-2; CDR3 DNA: TGTGCCAGCAGCGTCAGGGAATCAGGTGGCTACACCTTC; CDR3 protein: CASSVRESGGYTF
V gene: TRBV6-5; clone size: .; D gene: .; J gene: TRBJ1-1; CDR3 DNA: TGTGCCAGCAGTTTCAGGGCGAACACTGAAGCTTTCTTT; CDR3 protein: CASSFRANTEAFF
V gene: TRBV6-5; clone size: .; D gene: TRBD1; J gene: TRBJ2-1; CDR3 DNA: TGTGCCAGCAAATGGACAGGGGTTACGAATGAGCAGTTCTTC; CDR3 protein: CASKWTGVTNEQFF
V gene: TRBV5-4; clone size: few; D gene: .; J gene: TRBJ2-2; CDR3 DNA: TGTGCCAGCAATCAGATGAACACCGGGGAGCTGTTTTTT; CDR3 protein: CASNQMNTGELFF
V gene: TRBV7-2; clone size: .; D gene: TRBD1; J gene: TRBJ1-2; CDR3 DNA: TGTGCCAGCAGCTCTGGGGCAGACAGGGCTATCTATGGCTACACCTTC; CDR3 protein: CASSSGADRAIYGYTF
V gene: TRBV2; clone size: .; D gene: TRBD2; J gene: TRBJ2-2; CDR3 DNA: TGTGCCAGCAGTGGACCTAGCGGGAACCCCGGGGAGCTGTTTTTT; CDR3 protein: CASSGPSGNPGELFF
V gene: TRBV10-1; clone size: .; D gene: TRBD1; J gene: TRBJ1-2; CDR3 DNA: TGCGCCAGCAGACAACGAGGGGGCGCTCATGGCTACACCTTC; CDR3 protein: CASRQRGGAHGYTF
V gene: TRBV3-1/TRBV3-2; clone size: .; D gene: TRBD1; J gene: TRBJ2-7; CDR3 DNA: TGTGCCAGCAACCGACAGGGCAGCTACGAGCAGTACTTC; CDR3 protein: CASNRQGSYEQYF
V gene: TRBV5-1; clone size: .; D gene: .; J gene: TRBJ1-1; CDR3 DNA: TGCGCCAGCAGGGCGGGGCAGCACACTGAAGCTTTCTTT; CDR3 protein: CASRAGQHTEAFF
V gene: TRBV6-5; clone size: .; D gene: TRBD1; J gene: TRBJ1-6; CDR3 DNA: TGTGCCAGCAGAGGACAGGGGGGGAATTCACCCCTCCACTTT; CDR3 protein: CASRGQGGNSPLHF
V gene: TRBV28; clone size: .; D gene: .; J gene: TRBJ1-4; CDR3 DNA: TGTGCCAGCAGTCCCGCCGGGCCCCCTAATGAAAAACTGTTTTTT; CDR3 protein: CASSPAGPPNEKLFF
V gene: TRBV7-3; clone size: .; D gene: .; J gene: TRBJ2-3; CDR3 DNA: TGTGCCAGCAGCTCATCCCCATCTACGCAGTATTTT; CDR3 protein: CASSSSPSTQYF
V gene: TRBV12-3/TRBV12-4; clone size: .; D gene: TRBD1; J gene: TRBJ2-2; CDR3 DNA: TGTGCCAGCAGACGACAGGGGGCCGGGGAGCTGTTTTTT; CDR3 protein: CASRRQGAGELFF
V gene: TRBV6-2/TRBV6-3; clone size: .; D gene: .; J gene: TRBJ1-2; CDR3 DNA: TGTGCCAGCAGTCGGGACTCCCTGGACGGCTATGGCTACACCTTC; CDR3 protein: CASSRDSLDGYGYTF
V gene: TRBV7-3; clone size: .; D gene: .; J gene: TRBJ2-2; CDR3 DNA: TGTGCCAGCAGCCATAGCGGCGCGAACACCGGGGAGCTGTTTTTT; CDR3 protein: CASSHSGANTGELFF
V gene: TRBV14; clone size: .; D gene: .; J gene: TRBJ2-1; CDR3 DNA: TGTGCCAGCAGCCAGGGACACAAAAAGTTCTTC; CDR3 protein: CASSQGHKKFF
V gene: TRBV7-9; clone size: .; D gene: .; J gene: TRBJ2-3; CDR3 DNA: TGTGCCAGCAGCTGGGCCCTGGGGGATACGCAGTATTTT; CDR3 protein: CASSWALGDTQYF
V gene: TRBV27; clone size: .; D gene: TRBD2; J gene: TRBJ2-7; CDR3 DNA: TGTGCCAGCAGTTTACAGACTAGCGCTCGCGAGCAGTACTTC; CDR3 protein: CASSLQTSAREQYF
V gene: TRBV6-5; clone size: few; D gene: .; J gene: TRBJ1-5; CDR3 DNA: TGTGCCAGCAGTTACCTAGTGGGTCAGCCCCAGCATTTT; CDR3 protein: CASSYLVGQPQHF
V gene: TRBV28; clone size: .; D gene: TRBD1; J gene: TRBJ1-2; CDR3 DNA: TGTGCCAGCAGTTTATGGGGACAGGGGGATGATGGCTACACCTTC; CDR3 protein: CASSLWGQGDDGYTF
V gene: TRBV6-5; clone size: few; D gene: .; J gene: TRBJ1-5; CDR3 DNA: TGTGCCAGCAGTTACTCAGCTGGGGATCAGCCCCAGCATTTT; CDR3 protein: CASSYSAGDQPQHF
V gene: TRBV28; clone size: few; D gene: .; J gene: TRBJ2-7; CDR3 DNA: TGTGCCAGCAGTTTACTACAGCCCTACGAGCAGTACTTC; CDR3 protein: CASSLLQPYEQYF
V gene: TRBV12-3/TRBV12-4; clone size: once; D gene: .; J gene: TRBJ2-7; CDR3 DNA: TGTGCCAGCACCGACAGTAGAACCTTCCAGTACTTC; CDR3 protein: CASTDSRTFQYF
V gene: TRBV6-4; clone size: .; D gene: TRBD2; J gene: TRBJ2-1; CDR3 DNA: TGTGCCAGCAGCGCACGGGGGACTAGCGGGAGGGCCATCTCCTACAATGAGCAGTTCTTC; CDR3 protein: CASSARGTSGRAISYNEQFF
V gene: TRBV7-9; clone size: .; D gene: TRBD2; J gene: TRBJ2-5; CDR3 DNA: TGTGCCAGCAGCTTAGGGTCTAGCGGGAACCAAGAGACCCAGTACTTC; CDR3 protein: CASSLGSSGNQETQYF
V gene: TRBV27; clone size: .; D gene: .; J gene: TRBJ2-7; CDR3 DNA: TGTGCCAGCATTTCCTACGAGCAGTACTTC; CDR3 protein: CASISYEQYF
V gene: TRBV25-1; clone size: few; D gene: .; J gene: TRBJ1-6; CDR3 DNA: TGTGCCAGCATGGGGGCCCTTCATTCACCCCTCCACTTT; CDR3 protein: CASMGALHSPLHF
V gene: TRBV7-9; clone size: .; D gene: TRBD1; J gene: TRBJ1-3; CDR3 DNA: TGTGCCAGCAGCCTCCGAGGGGACAGGGCTGGAAACACCATATATTTT; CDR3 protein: CASSLRGDRAGNTIYF
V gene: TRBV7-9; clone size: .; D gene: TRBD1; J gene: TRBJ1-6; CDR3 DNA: TGTGCCAGCAGCACTGACAGGGCCAGATCACCCCTCCACTTT; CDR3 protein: CASSTDRARSPLHF
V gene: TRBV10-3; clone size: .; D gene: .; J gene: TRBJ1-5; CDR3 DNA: TGTGCCATCAGTGAGTATGCGGCAGGGCCTGGCAATCAGCCCCAGCATTTT; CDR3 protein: CAISEYAAGPGNQPQHF
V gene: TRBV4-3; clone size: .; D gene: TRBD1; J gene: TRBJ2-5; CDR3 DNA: TGCGCCAGCAGCCGAGGGACAGGTGGAGGCGAGACCCAGTACTTC; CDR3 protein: CASSRGTGGGETQYF
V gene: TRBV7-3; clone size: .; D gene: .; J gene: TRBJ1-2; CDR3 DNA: TGTGCCAGCAGCTCACCTGGACGGTACTATGGCTACACCTTC; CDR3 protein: CASSSPGRYYGYTF
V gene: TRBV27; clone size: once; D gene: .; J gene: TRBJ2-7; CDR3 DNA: TGTGCCAGCACAACCAGTGGGTCCTACGAGCAGTACTTC; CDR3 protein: CASTTSGSYEQYF
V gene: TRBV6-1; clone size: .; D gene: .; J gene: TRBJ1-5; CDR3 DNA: TGTGCCAGCAGTGAGGGTCGTGAGAAAAAGGATAGCAATCAGCCCCAGCATTTT; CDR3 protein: CASSEGREKKDSNQPQHF
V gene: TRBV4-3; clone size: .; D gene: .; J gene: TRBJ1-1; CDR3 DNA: TGCGCCAGCAGCCAAGCGGCCCGGGGGGACACTGAAGCTTTCTTT; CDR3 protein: CASSQAARGDTEAFF
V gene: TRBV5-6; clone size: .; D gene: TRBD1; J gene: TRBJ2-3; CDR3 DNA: TGTGCCAGCAGCACCCGGGACAGGCTCACAGATACGCAGTATTTT; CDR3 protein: CASSTRDRLTDTQYF
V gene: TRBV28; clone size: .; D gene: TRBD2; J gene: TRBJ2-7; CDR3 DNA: TGTGCCAGCAGTTCCCTCGCCGGGACTAGCGGGAGAAGGAGGGCCTACGAGCAGTACTTC; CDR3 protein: CASSSLAGTSGRRRAYEQYF
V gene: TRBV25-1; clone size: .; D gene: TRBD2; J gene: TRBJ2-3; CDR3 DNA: TGTGCCAGCATGAGTGGCGGGGGGGACACAGATACGCAGTATTTT; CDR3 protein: CASMSGGGDTDTQYF
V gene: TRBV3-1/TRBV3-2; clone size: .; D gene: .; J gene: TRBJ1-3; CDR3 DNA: TGTGCCAGCAGCCAACGCAGGGCGGGAAACACCATATATTTT; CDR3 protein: CASSQRRAGNTIYF
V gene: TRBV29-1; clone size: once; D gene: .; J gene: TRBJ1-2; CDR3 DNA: TGCAGCGCCGGGGGGGGCGGGGGAGCTAACTATGGCTACACCTTC; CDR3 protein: CSAGGGGGANYGYTF
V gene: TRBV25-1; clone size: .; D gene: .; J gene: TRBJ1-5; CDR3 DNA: TGTGCCAGCAGTGCCCGGGGGGGGAATCAGCCCCAGCATTTT; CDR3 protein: CASSARGGNQPQHF
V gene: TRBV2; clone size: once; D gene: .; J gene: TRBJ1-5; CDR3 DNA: TGTGCCAGCAGTTGGTTTGCTTCCGCGGGCAGGGACTTCTCTCAGCCCCAGCATTTT; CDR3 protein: CASSWFASAGRDFSQPQHF
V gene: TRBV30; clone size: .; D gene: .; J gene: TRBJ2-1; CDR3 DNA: TGTGCACGGAACCGCGGGATCTATTACAATGAGCAGTTCTTC; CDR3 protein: CARNRGIYYNEQFF
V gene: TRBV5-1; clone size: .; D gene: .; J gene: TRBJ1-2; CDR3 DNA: TGCGCCAGCAGCTCCGACACCTACTATGGCTACACCTTC; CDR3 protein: CASSSDTYYGYTF
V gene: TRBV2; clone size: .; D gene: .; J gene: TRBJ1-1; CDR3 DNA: TGTGCCAGCAGTGAACAGGGCGACACTGAAGCTTTCTTT; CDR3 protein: CASSEQGDTEAFF
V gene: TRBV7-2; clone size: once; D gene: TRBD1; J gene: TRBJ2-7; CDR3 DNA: TGTGCCAGCAGCCCCACAGGGGCATACGAGCAGTACTTC; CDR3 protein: CASSPTGAYEQYF
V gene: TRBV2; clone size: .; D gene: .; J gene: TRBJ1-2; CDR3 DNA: TGTGCCAGCAGAGCTTACGACAGGTCCAGTTCCAACACCTTC; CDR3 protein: CASRAYDRSSSNTF
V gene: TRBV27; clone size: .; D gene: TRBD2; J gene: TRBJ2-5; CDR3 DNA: TGTGCCAGCAGAACACTAGCGTCCTCTCGGACCCAGTACTTC; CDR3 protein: CASRTLASSRTQYF
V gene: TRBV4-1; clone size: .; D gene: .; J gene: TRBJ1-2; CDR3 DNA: TGCGCCAGCAGCCAAGAAGGGGCAGTCTATGGCTACACCTTC; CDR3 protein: CASSQEGAVYGYTF
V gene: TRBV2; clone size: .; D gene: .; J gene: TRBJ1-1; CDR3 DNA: TGTGCCAGCAAGGGGGGGCTCTTGGACACTGAAGCTTTCTTT; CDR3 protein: CASKGGLLDTEAFF
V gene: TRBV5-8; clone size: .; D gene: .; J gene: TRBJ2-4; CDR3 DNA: TGTGCCAGCAGCCCAAGGGGGGCCACCAAAAACATTCAGTACTTC; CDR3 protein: CASSPRGATKNIQYF